Below are 4 T cell receptor beta chains sequenced from a single sample in a study of blood T cell repertoires in COVID-19. Here immunoSEQ multiplex PCR was the method, and the copy in TCRdb shows in-frame clones only, minus some. The table has more than 200,000 clones, around 80% seen once. The sequencing input was peripheral blood. These TCRs come from a woman aged 40 to 50 with active or convalescent COVID-19.

The chain recombines TRBV5-1 with TRBJ2-3; D might be TRBD2 (7 bases). Germline-derived CDR1 and CDR2 are SGHRS and YFSETQ. This CDR3 has 16 amino acids. V gave up 0 bases and J gave up 4 bases, with 15 bases separating them. Here the CDR3 reads CASSLAAGARADTQYF. The DNA of the CDR3 is TGCGCCAGCAGCTTGGCGGCGGGGGCCAGGGCAGATACGCAGTATTTT.

This chain links TRBV11-2 with TRBJ2-5, with 8 nucleotides matching TRBD2. Germline V lookup: CDR1 SGHAT, CDR2 FQNNGV. V dropped 1 base and J dropped 5; count of bases not matched to a gene: 6. The CDR3 is 15 residues long. CDR3 in DNA: TGTGCCAGCAGCTTAGCCATAGCGGGGTGGGAGACCCAGTACTTC. It encodes CASSLAIAGWETQYF.

This clone has just one count. The chain couples TRBV3-1 (or the pseudogene TRBV3-2) to TRBJ2-5; TRBD2 matches 8 bases. Germline values: CDR1 LGHDT, CDR2 YNNKEL (reference sequence). V gave up 3 bases and J gave up 0 bases; unmatched junction bases: 3. The CDR3 extends over 15 amino acids. The CDR3 bases are TGTGCCAGCAGCCACCGCGGGGGGTACCAAGAGACCCAGTACTTC. Amino acid sequence: CASSHRGGYQETQYF.

The V gene is TRBV7-6, the J gene TRBJ2-2; 12 bases agree with TRBD2. After removal of 5 bases from V and 5 bases from J, the junction contained 6 bases not matched to a gene. The CDR3 runs 16 residues. Germline V gene sequence: CDR1 SGHVS, CDR2 FNYEAQ. CDR3 in DNA: TGTGCCAGCAGCCCTAGCGGGGGGGAGCGGACCGGGGAGCTGTTTTTT. This sequence encodes CASSPSGGERTGELFF.